Each of the 11 T cell receptor beta chains below was sequenced from the same sample in a study of T cells in Graves' hyperthyroidism and ophthalmopathy. Template material for amplifying TCR beta CDR3 regions consisted of RNA transcripts. A first-round RT-PCR of the TCR CDR3 used the HTBI primer set. TCRdb independently ran MiXCR on the multiplex PCR reads; one entry per CDR3 protein. Among approximately 590,000 distinct CDR3 sequences, about a sixth were seen once, and the ten largest hold roughly 6.6%. Sequencing was performed on blood. The receptors shown here come from a woman aged 30 to 39 with Graves' hyperthyroidism.

This clonotype has just a few counts. The chain is built from TRBV6-1 and TRBJ1-5; D remains unclear. V lost 3 bases, J lost 7 bases, and 16 bases lay in between. CDR1 and CDR2 (germline): MNHNS, SASEGT. The CDR3 covers 15 residues. CDR3 nucleotides: TGTGCCAGCAGTGAGTTTGTGGACGAGTGGCAGCCCCAGCATTTT. It translates to CASSEFVDEWQPQHF.

The chain recombines TRBV6-5 with TRBJ2-7; possible D gene TRBD2, 5 bases. The V end lost 0 bases, the J end lost 7 bases, and 10 bases lay between the germline ends. This CDR3 is 13 amino acids long. Germline CDR1 and CDR2: MNHEY and SVGAGI. The CDR3 sequence: CASSYSPGWEQYF. CDR3 coding DNA: TGTGCCAGCAGTTACTCCCCGGGGTGGGAGCAGTACTTC.

A word on this clonotype: A much larger clone sits a single nucleotide away, making a read error possible. The conserved phenylalanine or tryptophan is not found at the CDR3 terminus, so this likely reflects a read error. This chain links TRBV27 with TRBJ2-2; 7 bases are a match to TRBD2. CDR1 and CDR2 (germline): MNHEY, SMNVEV (reference sequence). The CDR3 consists of 17 residues. Unmatched junction bases numbered 4, after V lost 0 bases and J lost 0 bases. The CDR3 reads CASSLSGEGPNTGELFL. The CDR3 DNA is TGTGCCAGCAGTTTATCAGGGGAGGGACCGAACACCGGGGAGCTGTTTCTT.

This clonotype was found a few times. V gene TRBV20-1 combines with J gene TRBJ2-3, with 10 positions matching TRBD2. Losses at the gene ends were 2 bases for V and 5 bases for J; bases not matched to a gene: 4. The germline gives CDR1 DFQATT, CDR2 SNEGSKA (reference sequence). This CDR3 has 14 residues. The CDR3 DNA reads as TGCAGTGCTAGACTAGCGGGAGCGATAGATACGCAGTATTTT. This encodes CSARLAGAIDTQYF.

This clonotype has more than one count but fewer than ten. The chain has TRBV24-1 and TRBJ2-4, with D perhaps TRBD1 (5 bases). Germline values: CDR1 KGHDR, CDR2 SFDVKD. The CDR3 is made up of 13 amino acids. Trimming took off 2 bases at V and 6 bases at J, with 7 bases between the two ends. CDR3 sequence (DNA): TGTGCCACCAGTGATTACGACAGAAACATTCAGTACTTC. Translating gives CATSDYDRNIQYF.

This clonotype was counted ten times or more. The chain is built from TRBV2 and TRBJ2-3; unclear D gene. The length of the CDR3 is 16 residues. Trimming cost V 1 base and J 2 bases, with 13 bases left between them. Germline V gene lookup returns CDR1 SNHLY and CDR2 FYNNEI. CDR3 loop: CASSEGWAALTDTQYF. As DNA, the CDR3 is TGTGCCAGCAGTGAAGGGTGGGCGGCTCTCACAGATACGCAGTATTTT.

This clonotype was recorded at least ten times. The gene calls are TRBV7-3 and TRBJ2-5; 12 positions agree with TRBD2. Germline CDR1 SGHTA, CDR2 FQGTGA. The V segment lost 2 bases and the J segment 2 bases; nucleotides outside the gene matches: 3. The CDR3 sequence is 16 residues long. CDR3 in DNA: TGTGCCAGCAGCTTAGGGCTAGCGGGAGGGCAAGAGACCCAGTACTTC. It translates to CASSLGLAGGQETQYF.

This clonotype was observed a few times. The chain carries TRBV9 and TRBJ2-2, with 7 bases fitting TRBD2. Germline CDR1 reads SGDLS; CDR2 reads YYNGEE. V shed 3 bases and J 4 bases; nucleotides not matched to a gene: 6. The CDR3 runs to 15 residues. CDR3 DNA: TGTGCCAGCAGCGCCGGACTAGTACGCACCGGGGAGCTGTTTTTT. Translation gives CASSAGLVRTGELFF. Full variable domain (remainder filled in from reference TRBV9 and TRBJ2-2): DSGVTQTPKHLITATGQRVTLRCSPRSGDLSVYWYQQSLDQGLQFLIQYYNGEERAKGNILERFSAQQFPDLHSELNLSSLELGDSALYFCASSAGLVRTGELFFGEGSRLTVL.

The rearrangement links TRBV4-1 to TRBJ2-7; 10 bases match TRBD2. CDR3 length equals 18 residues. In germline, CDR1 is MGHRA, CDR2 YSYEKL. Trimming removed 1 base from V and 1 base from J; junction bases left unmatched: 10. The CDR3 region has the DNA TGCGCCAGCAGCCAAGCCCTATTCAGGACTAGCGGATCCTACGAGCAGTACTTC. Protein sequence: CASSQALFRTSGSYEQYF.

This clonotype was observed a few times. The chain is built from TRBV6-1 and TRBJ2-7; a weak D match, TRBD2 (5 bases). Germline-derived CDR1 and CDR2 are MNHNS and SASEGT. The V and J ends lost 7 bases and 0 bases respectively, with 10 bases between them. The CDR3 length is 13 residues. The CDR3 protein is CASTEGSSYEQYF. For the CDR3, the DNA is TGTGCCAGCACTGAGGGCAGCTCCTACGAGCAGTACTTC.

This clonotype was counted many times. V gene TRBV20-1 combines with J gene TRBJ2-3; D remains unclear. The V end was cut by 7 bases, the J end by 0 bases, with 8 bases between. From germline, CDR1 is DFQATT and CDR2 SNEGSKA (reference sequence). This CDR3 contains 12 residues. Here the CDR3 DNA reads TGCAGTGTCGAAGACAGCACAGATACGCAGTATTTT. Translation gives CSVEDSTDTQYF.